Listed here is a single T cell receptor (beta chain). Its target is unknown. The source of the sample is a study of shared clonotypes between healthy human individuals. General observations from the study: Relative to memory subsets, naive subsets generally showed larger estimated richness. Even with large depth, rarefaction showed that sorted-subset sequencing was incomplete.

It was CD45RO-negative cells, positively selected for CCR7, that made up naive CD8 cells, with terminally differentiated effector memory CD45RA+ cells excluded. TCRdb's table, derived via immunoSEQ multiplex PCR, lists solely in-frame clones and lacks some. The sample includes approximately 2,200,000 clones, approximately 94% of them seen just once. The receptor was isolated from a man aged 18-30 years in good health. Some clones in this sample may be carry-over from other donors' samples. Sequences were obtained from naive CD8+ T cells from PBMCs.

The CDR3 nucleotides read TGTGCCAGCAGCCCTCCGGGACAGGGCGACTGGCGGCTCTACAATGAGCAGTTCTTC. Translating gives CASSPPGQGDWRLYNEQFF. The chain joins TRBV11-1 to TRBJ2-1; 9 nucleotides line up with TRBD1. The CDR3 loop spans 19 amino acids. The V segment lost 5 bases and the J segment 3 bases; nucleotides outside the gene matches: 17. Germline CDR1 reads SGHAT; CDR2 reads FQDESV (reference sequence).